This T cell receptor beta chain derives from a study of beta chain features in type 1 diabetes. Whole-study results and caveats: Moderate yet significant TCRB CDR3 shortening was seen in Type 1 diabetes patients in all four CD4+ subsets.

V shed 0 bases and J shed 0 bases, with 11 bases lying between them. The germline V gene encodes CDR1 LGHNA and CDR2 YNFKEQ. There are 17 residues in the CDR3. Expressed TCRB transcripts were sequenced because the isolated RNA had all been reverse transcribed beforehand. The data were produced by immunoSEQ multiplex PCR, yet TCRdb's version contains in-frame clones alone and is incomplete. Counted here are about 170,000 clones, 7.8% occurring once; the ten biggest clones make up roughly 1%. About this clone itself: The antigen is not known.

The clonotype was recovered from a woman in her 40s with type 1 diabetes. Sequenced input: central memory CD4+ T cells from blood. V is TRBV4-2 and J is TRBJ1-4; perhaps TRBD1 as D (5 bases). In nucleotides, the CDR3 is TGTGCCAGCAGCCAAGATGTAGGGGAAGCAACTAATGAAAAACTGTTTTTT. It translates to CASSQDVGEATNEKLFF.